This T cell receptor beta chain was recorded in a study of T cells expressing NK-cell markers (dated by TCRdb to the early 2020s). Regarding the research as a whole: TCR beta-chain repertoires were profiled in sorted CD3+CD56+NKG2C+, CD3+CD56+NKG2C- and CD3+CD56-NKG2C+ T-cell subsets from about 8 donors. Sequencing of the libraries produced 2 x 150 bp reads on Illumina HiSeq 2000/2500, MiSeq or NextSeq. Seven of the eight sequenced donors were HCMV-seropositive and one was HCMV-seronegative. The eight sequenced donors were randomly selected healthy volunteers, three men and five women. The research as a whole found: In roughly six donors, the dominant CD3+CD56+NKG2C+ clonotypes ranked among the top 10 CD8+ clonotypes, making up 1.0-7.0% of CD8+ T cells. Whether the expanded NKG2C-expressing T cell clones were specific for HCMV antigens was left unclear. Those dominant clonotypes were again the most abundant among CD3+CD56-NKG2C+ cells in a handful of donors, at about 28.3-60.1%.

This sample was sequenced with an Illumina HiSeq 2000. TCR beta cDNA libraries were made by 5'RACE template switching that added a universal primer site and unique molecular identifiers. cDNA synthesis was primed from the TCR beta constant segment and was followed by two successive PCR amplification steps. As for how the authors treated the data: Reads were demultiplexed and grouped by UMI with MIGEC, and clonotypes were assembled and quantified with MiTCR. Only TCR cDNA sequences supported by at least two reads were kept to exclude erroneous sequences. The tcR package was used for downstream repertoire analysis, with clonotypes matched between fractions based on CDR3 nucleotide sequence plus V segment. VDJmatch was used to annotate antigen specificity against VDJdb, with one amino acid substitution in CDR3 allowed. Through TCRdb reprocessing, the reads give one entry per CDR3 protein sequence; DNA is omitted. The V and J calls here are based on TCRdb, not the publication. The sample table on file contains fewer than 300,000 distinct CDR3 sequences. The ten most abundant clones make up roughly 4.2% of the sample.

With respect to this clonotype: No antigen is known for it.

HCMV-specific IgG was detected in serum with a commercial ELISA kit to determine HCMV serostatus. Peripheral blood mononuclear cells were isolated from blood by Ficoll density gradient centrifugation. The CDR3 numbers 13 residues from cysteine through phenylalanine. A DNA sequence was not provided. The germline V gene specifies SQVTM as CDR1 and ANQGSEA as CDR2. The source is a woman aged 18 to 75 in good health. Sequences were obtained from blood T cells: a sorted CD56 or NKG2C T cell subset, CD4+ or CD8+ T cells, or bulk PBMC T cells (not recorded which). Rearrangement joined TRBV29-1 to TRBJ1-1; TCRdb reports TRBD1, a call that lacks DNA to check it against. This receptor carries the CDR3 CSVGWTENTEAFF.